The 4 T cell receptor beta chains below come from one sample, sequenced in a study of technical replicates of blood from a few donors. Only in-frame clones appear in the TCRdb table, and some are missing; sequencing was by immunoSEQ multiplex PCR. The sample lists tens of thousands of clones; 95% to 98% were seen once. The source material was T cells isolated from PBMCs. The source is a human donor in good health.

V usage is TRBV27 and J usage is TRBJ1-6; D gene ambiguous. Per germline, CDR1 MNHEY and CDR2 SMNVEV (reference sequence). The V and J ends lost 3 bases and 10 bases respectively, with 7 bases between them. The CDR3 is 12 residues long. The CDR3 sequence is CASSFRGSPLHF. The CDR3 DNA sequence: TGTGCCAGCAGTTTCCGGGGATCACCCCTCCACTTT.

J is TRBJ2-7 and V is TRBV21-1; no DNA check was done on the table's D call, TRBD1. TRBV21-1 has pseudogene status. CDR3 length: 15 residues. CDR3 sequence (DNA): TGTGCCAGCAGCAACAGGGACAGGGCTGACTACGAGCAGTACTTC. Translating it yields CASSNRDRADYEQYF.

The rearrangement links TRBV2 to TRBJ1-5; D is possibly TRBD1 (6 bases). This CDR3 is built from 14 residues. V was clipped by 6 bases and J by 7 bases, with 16 bases between them. CDR1 is SNHLY, CDR2 FYNNEI, per germline. The CDR3 DNA follows: TGTGCCAGCAGGGGGACACCGGGACGGCAGCCCCAGCATTTT. It encodes CASRGTPGRQPQHF.

This clone appeared a single time. The chain joins TRBV10-1 to TRBJ1-5; no clear D gene. V lost 6 bases to trimming and J lost 7 bases, with 16 bases between them. The CDR3 runs to 14 residues. CDR1 is WNHNN and CDR2 is SYGVQD in the germline V gene (reference sequence). CDR3 DNA: TGCGCCAGCAGGGAGGGTCGTGAGAGACAGCCCCAGCATTTT. Encoded protein: CASREGRERQPQHF.